This record concerns one T cell receptor (beta chain) sequence. This clone was recorded once. What antigen it recognizes has not been identified. There are no base qualities to consult, and no much larger clone falls within one base. The EasySep Human CD8+ T Cell Enrichment Kit was used on day 10 to isolate CD8+ T cells from every culture. The data are from a study of CD8 T cell repertoires and HIV-1 epitope variants (TCRdb year 2020). In the study overall: In separate culture wells, T cells were stimulated with each of twenty-five peptides that represented autologous and known Gag and Nef epitope variants. Tested epitopes included three Gag epitope families and Nef HW9 and YT9. Cultures ran for 10 days in IMDM with gentamicin, with half-media changes on days 3 and 7 adding IL-2, IL-7 and IL-15. A CMV, EBV and flu peptide pool, the Ebola AY9 epitope as negative control, and a no-peptide well were included as control conditions. Using the EasySep Human T Cell Enrichment Kit, T cells were enriched and then co-cultured with an equal number of autologous T cell-negative cells acting as antigen-presenting cells. A 1M T cell aliquot was kept as an uncultured baseline condition, separate from the 83 T cell cultures. Running each culture condition in triplicate, except for one peptide done in duplicate, gave a total of about 83 T cell cultures.

Sequencing of TCR beta CDR3 regions was done on the immunoSEQ platform at survey depth. The QIAamp DNA micro kit was used to extract genomic DNA from every cultured and uncultured CD8+ T cell population. Turning to the authors' computational methods: Samples with fewer than 5,000 productive reads were excluded, resulting in the removal of 5 of the 75 HIV peptide-stimulated cultures. A MANAFEST web app trimmed sequences to CDR3 and removed nonproductive sequences, CDR3s under 5 amino acids, and those not starting C or ending F/W. To count as antigen-specific, a clonotype had to be expanded in at least 2 of 3 replicates compared with the no-peptide control at FDR 0.01, and only within one epitope family. Specific clonotypes also needed at least fivefold higher frequency than in wells stimulated with peptides from other epitope families. TCRdb mirrors the immuneACCESS table, restricted to in-frame sequences. Some clones are absent from its copies; in checked studies, under half trace to an unresolved V gene, and the reason for the others is unknown. V and J calls and clone size are those listed in that table; D and trimming were worked out from the DNA. The sample table contains 6,000 or so clones; only one count was recorded for about 66% of them. Around 43% of the sample goes to the ten largest clones.

The study at large found these results: Roughly 5 clonotypes recognized the Nef KF9 family and one clonotype recognized the HW9 family, while no responses were seen to the TAALDMSHF plasma variant. The assay identified only TCR beta chains and indicated proliferation to antigen, not T cell function or cytokine profile. Nine antigen-specific TCR beta clonotypes were identified, of which about six appeared to be cross-reactive for autologous or known escape epitope variants.

Trimming leaves V shorter by 3 bases and J shorter by 3 bases, with the junction holding 17 bases beyond the gene matches. The CDR3 covers 18 residues, taking in both the cysteine and the phenylalanine. The DNA shown is the 54-base CDR3, in frame from base 1. CDR1 and CDR2 are read off the germline V gene as MDHEN and SYDVKM. This clonotype was sampled from a male donor with HIV. The chain couples TRBV28 to TRBJ2-7, with TRBD1 identical over 7 junction bases. The sample taken for sequencing was cultured CD8+ T cells derived from PBMCs. The DNA sequence reads TGTGCCAGCAGTTTGGGTCTTCGGGACAGAGGTCAGATCTACGAGCAGTACTTC. This is translated as CASSLGLRDRGQIYEQYF.